A selection of T cell receptor beta chains follows, all from one sample in a study of Tregs in tolerant kidney transplant recipients. Method: immunoSEQ multiplex PCR; TCRdb's copy keeps in-frame clones and lacks some. The sample consists of tens of thousands of clones, roughly 90% of them appearing once. The material sequenced was CD4+ T cells from blood (PBMCs), taken 24 months after the transplant. These TCRs come from a human patient who received a combined kidney and bone marrow transplant. Certain T cells may be donor cells from the graft. CDR3s include the opening cysteine and the closing phenylalanine or tryptophan. The order of the fields is CDR3 length, clone size, V gene, D gene, J gene, CDR3 protein, CDR3 DNA. A D gene is named only where the DNA matches it firmly. Clone size is not always given. Where it is, it says once, few, many or a class for expanded clones.

19	NA	TRBV5-1	TRBD1	TRBJ2-2	CASSSLGQGIPPNTGELFF	TGCGCCAGCAGCTCCCTGGGACAGGGAATACCCCCGAACACCGGGGAGCTGTTTTTT
13	NA	TRBV23-1	TRBD1	TRBJ1-4	CASGQGRNEKLFF	TGCGCCAGCGGACAGGGAAGAAATGAAAAACTGTTTTTT
17	NA	TRBV13	TRBD2	TRBJ2-7	CASSSPRQLAGGYEQYF	TGTGCCAGCAGCTCACCACGGCAACTAGCGGGGGGTTACGAGCAGTACTTC
10	NA	TRBV2	NA	TRBJ2-7	CASGLYEQYF	TGTGCCAGCGGACTCTACGAGCAGTACTTC
15	NA	TRBV6-5	TRBD2	TRBJ2-5	CASSPSGRPQETQYF	TGTGCCAGCAGCCCTAGCGGGCGGCCGCAAGAGACCCAGTACTTC
13	NA	TRBV28	TRBD1	TRBJ1-2	CASSLGQYYGYTF	TGTGCCAGCAGTTTGGGACAGTATTATGGCTACACCTTC
15	NA	TRBV19	NA	TRBJ2-5	CASSIGRAYQETQYF	TGTGCCAGTAGTATAGGCAGGGCGTACCAAGAGACCCAGTACTTC
15	NA	TRBV7-3	NA	TRBJ2-3	CASSLQVAGTDTQYF	TGTGCCAGCAGCTTACAGGTCGCTGGGACAGATACGCAGTATTTT
13	once	TRBV28	NA	TRBJ1-5	CATHRDFNQPQHF	TGTGCCACCCATCGGGATTTCAATCAGCCCCAGCATTTT
17	NA	TRBV11-2	NA	TRBJ2-5	CASSLDHGFGHQETQYF	TGTGCCAGCAGCTTAGATCACGGGTTTGGTCACCAAGAGACCCAGTACTTC
15	NA	TRBV4-3	TRBD2	TRBJ2-5	CASSPRVAGQETQYF	TGCGCCAGCAGCCCCCGGGTAGCGGGGCAAGAGACCCAGTACTTC
11	NA	TRBV7-9	NA	TRBJ1-4	CASSPSEKLFF	TGTGCCAGCAGCCCCAGTGAAAAACTGTTTTTT
13	NA	TRBV29-1	NA	TRBJ1-1	CSVTGVMNTEAFF	TGCAGCGTCACGGGGGTTATGAACACTGAAGCTTTCTTT
15	NA	TRBV19	NA	TRBJ2-3	CASSVGSGSTDTQYF	TGTGCCAGTAGTGTGGGGTCGGGAAGCACAGATACGCAGTATTTT
16	few	TRBV11-1	TRBD1	TRBJ2-2	CASSSPGTGGSGELFF	TGTGCCAGCAGCTCCCCCGGGACAGGGGGTTCCGGGGAGCTGTTTTTT
16	NA	TRBV5-8	TRBD2	TRBJ2-3	CASSLVRGARTDTQYF	TGTGCCAGCAGCTTGGTGCGGGGGGCGAGGACAGATACGCAGTATTTT
15	once	TRBV6-5	NA	TRBJ2-5	CASSYSMTFQETQYF	TGTGCCAGCAGTTACTCGATGACATTTCAAGAGACCCAGTACTTC
15	NA	TRBV10-3	TRBD1	TRBJ2-1	CAIASLDRGYNEQFF	TGTGCCATCGCATCCCTCGACAGGGGGTACAATGAGCAGTTCTTC
14	NA	TRBV5-1	TRBD1	TRBJ2-1	CASSFPDRENEQFF	TGCGCCAGCAGCTTTCCAGACAGGGAAAATGAGCAGTTCTTC
14	NA	TRBV27	TRBD2	TRBJ2-5	CASSDLAGGETQYF	TGTGCCAGCAGTGACCTAGCGGGAGGAGAGACCCAGTACTTC
17	NA	TRBV4-1	TRBD2	TRBJ2-3	CASSQGLSGGGLDTQYF	TGCGCCAGCAGCCAAGGGCTTAGCGGGGGAGGTTTAGATACGCAGTATTTT
16	NA	TRBV5-5	TRBD1	TRBJ2-5	CASSGPGQERGETQYF	TGTGCCAGCAGCGGGCCGGGACAGGAAAGGGGAGAGACCCAGTACTTC
18	NA	TRBV5-1	TRBD2	TRBJ2-1	CASSLTSGSSNSYNEQFF	TGCGCCAGCAGCTTGACTAGCGGCTCATCAAACTCCTACAATGAGCAGTTCTTC
15	NA	TRBV7-2	TRBD1	TRBJ2-3	CASSRKTGLADTQYF	TGTGCCAGCAGCCGAAAGACAGGGTTGGCAGATACGCAGTATTTT
15	NA	TRBV7-9	NA	TRBJ1-2	CASSLGRGGDYGYTF	TGTGCCAGCAGCTTAGGAAGGGGAGGCGACTATGGCTACACCTTC
14	NA	TRBV4-2	NA	TRBJ1-2	CASSQDLRGYGYTF	TGTGCCAGCAGCCAAGACTTACGGGGCTATGGCTACACCTTC
14	NA	TRBV7-3	NA	TRBJ2-3	CASSPGDPTDTQYF	TGTGCCAGCAGCCCCGGAGACCCCACAGATACGCAGTATTTT
17	NA	TRBV4-2	TRBD2	TRBJ2-3	CASSQDWGEGISDTQYF	TGTGCCAGCAGCCAAGATTGGGGGGAGGGCATCTCAGATACGCAGTATTTT
16	NA	TRBV14	TRBD1	TRBJ1-3	CASSQIQGARGNTIYF	TGTGCCAGCAGCCAAATACAGGGGGCCCGGGGAAACACCATATATTTT
16	NA	TRBV7-9	TRBD1	TRBJ1-6	CASSPWTGEANSPLHF	TGTGCCAGCAGCCCATGGACAGGGGAGGCGAATTCACCCCTCCACTTT
14	NA	TRBV5-1	NA	TRBJ2-3	CASSLPRGTDTQYF	TGCGCCAGCAGCCTGCCAAGAGGGACAGATACGCAGTATTTT
15	NA	TRBV7-9	NA	TRBJ2-1	CASSSVRATYNEQFF	TGTGCCAGCAGCTCAGTAAGAGCGACCTACAATGAGCAGTTCTTC
14	NA	TRBV7-6	NA	TRBJ2-5	CASSLNDYQETQYF	TGTGCCAGCAGCCTAAACGACTACCAAGAGACCCAGTACTTC
14	NA	TRBV2	TRBD1	TRBJ1-1	CASSVGGRYTEAFF	TGTGCCAGCAGTGTAGGGGGCCGTTACACTGAAGCTTTCTTT
18	NA	TRBV5-5	TRBD2	TRBJ2-7	CASSTGTSGYRSSYEQYF	TGTGCCAGCAGCACCGGGACTAGCGGTTACCGAAGCTCCTACGAGCAGTACTTC
20	NA	TRBV4-3	TRBD2	TRBJ2-2	CASSQLQRGGLGWGTGELFF	TGCGCCAGCAGCCAACTGCAACGGGGGGGCCTCGGGTGGGGCACCGGGGAGCTGTTTTTT
12	NA	TRBV30	NA	TRBJ1-2	CAWSTGGYGYTF	TGTGCCTGGTCTACGGGGGGCTATGGCTACACCTTC
15	NA	TRBV7-3	TRBD1	TRBJ2-3	CASSRDRGNTDTQYF	TGTGCCAGCAGCCGTGACAGGGGGAACACAGATACGCAGTATTTT
15	few	TRBV7-6	NA	TRBJ1-6	CASNLPEQYTSPLHF	TGTGCCAGCAACTTACCGGAACAGTATACCTCACCCCTCCACTTT
14	NA	TRBV9	NA	TRBJ1-2	CASSVRTAQEGYTF	TGTGCCAGCAGCGTAAGGACAGCCCAGGAGGGCTACACCTTC
14	once	TRBV14	NA	TRBJ2-1	CASSPKWLYNEQFF	TGTGCCAGCAGCCCGAAGTGGCTTTACAATGAGCAGTTCTTC
13	NA	TRBV6-5	TRBD1	TRBJ1-1	CASSSQGGLKAFF	TGTGCCAGCAGTTCCCAGGGGGGATTGAAGGCTTTCTTT
17	NA	TRBV7-2	NA	TRBJ1-6	CASSLALRSSYNSPLHF	TGTGCCAGCAGCTTAGCCCTCCGGAGCTCCTATAATTCCCCCCTCCACTTT
17	NA	TRBV5-1	NA	TRBJ2-1	CASTLGSAVGSYNEQFF	TGCGCCAGCACCCTCGGCTCCGCGGTGGGCTCCTACAATGAGCAGTTCTTC
16	NA	TRBV7-2	TRBD2	TRBJ2-5	CASSLGSGGGQETQYF	TGTGCCAGCAGCTTAGGGAGCGGGGGGGGACAAGAGACCCAGTACTTC
15	NA	TRBV7-2	NA	TRBJ2-7	CASSLGHRFSYEQYF	TGTGCCAGCAGCTTAGGGCACAGGTTCTCCTACGAGCAGTACTTC
16	NA	TRBV6-4	TRBD2	TRBJ2-3	CASSDSGRGGTDTQYF	TGTGCCAGCAGTGACTCGGGGCGGGGGGGCACAGATACGCAGTATTTT
12	once	TRBV29-1	NA	TRBJ1-2	CRRSQIQGGYTF	TGCAGGAGATCCCAGATCCAGGGTGGCTACACCTTC
16	NA	TRBV7-2	TRBD2	TRBJ2-1	CASTVVGLAGSNEQFF	TGTGCCAGCACCGTAGTGGGACTAGCGGGATCCAATGAGCAGTTCTTC
14	NA	TRBV7-2	NA	TRBJ2-3	CASSLAGRADTQYF	TGTGCCAGCAGCTTAGCGGGCCGCGCGGATACGCAGTATTTT
14	NA	TRBV15	NA	TRBJ2-7	CATSRDSGRGEQYF	TGTGCCACCAGCAGAGATAGCGGAAGGGGCGAGCAGTACTTC
12	NA	TRBV14	NA	TRBJ1-5	CASSRGNQPQHF	TGTGCCAGCAGCCGAGGCAATCAGCCCCAGCATTTT
14	NA	TRBV28	TRBD1	TRBJ2-3	CASSFDRVTDTQYF	TGTGCCAGCAGTTTTGACAGGGTGACAGATACGCAGTATTTT
16	NA	TRBV28	NA	TRBJ1-5	CASSFHPLGRNQPQHF	TGTGCCAGCAGTTTCCACCCACTAGGGCGCAATCAGCCCCAGCATTTT
17	NA	TRBV7-2	NA	TRBJ2-2	CASSSRFRVSNTGELFF	TGTGCCAGCAGCTCGAGATTCCGGGTCTCGAACACCGGGGAGCTGTTTTTT
15	NA	TRBV28	TRBD1	TRBJ1-5	CASSQRDRGYQPQHF	TGTGCCAGCAGCCAAAGGGACAGGGGGTATCAGCCCCAGCATTTT
14	NA	TRBV19	NA	TRBJ2-7	CASSIDPQGYEQYF	TGTGCCAGTAGTATAGATCCACAGGGATACGAGCAGTACTTC
13	NA	TRBV15	NA	TRBJ2-7	CATSPGTRYEQYF	TGTGCCACCAGCCCCGGGACACGGTACGAGCAGTACTTC
16	NA	TRBV7-3	NA	TRBJ2-1	CASSEYSGTSYNEQFF	TGTGCCAGCAGCGAATACAGTGGTACCTCCTACAATGAGCAGTTCTTC